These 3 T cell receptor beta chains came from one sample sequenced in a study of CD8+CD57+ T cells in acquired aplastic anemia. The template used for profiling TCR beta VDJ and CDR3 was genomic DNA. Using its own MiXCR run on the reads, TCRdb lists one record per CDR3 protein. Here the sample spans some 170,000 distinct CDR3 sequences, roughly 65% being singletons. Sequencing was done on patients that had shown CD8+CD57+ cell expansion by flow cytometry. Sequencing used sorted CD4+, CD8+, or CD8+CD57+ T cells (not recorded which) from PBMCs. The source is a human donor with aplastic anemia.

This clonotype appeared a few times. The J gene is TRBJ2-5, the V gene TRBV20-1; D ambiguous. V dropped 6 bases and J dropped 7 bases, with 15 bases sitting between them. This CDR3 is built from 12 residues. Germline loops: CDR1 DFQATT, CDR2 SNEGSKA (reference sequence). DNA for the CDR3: TGCAGTGCAGTGTCCGCCATTGGGACCCAGTACTTC. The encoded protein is CSAVSAIGTQYF.

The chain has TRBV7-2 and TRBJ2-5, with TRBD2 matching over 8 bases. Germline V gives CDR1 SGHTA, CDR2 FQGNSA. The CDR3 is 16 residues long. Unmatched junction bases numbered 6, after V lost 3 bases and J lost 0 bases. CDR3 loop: CASSLSGGVYQETQYF. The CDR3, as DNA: TGTGCCAGCAGCTTGAGCGGGGGCGTATACCAAGAGACCCAGTACTTC. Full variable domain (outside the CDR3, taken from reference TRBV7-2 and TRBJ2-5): GAGVSQSPSNKVTEKGKDVELRCDPISGHTALYWYRQSLGQGLEFLIYFQGNSAPDKSGLPSDRFSAERTGGSVSTLTIQRTQQEDSAVYLCASSLSGGVYQETQYFGPGTRLLVL.

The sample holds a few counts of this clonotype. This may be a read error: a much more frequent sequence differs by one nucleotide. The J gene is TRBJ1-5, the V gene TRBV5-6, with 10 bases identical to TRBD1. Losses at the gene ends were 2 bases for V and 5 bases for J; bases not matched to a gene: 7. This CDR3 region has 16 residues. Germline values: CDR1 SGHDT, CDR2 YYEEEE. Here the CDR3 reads CASSFRDRGRDQPQHF. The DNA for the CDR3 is TGTGCCAGCAGCTTCCGGGACAGGGGTAGGGATCAGCCCCAGCATTTT.